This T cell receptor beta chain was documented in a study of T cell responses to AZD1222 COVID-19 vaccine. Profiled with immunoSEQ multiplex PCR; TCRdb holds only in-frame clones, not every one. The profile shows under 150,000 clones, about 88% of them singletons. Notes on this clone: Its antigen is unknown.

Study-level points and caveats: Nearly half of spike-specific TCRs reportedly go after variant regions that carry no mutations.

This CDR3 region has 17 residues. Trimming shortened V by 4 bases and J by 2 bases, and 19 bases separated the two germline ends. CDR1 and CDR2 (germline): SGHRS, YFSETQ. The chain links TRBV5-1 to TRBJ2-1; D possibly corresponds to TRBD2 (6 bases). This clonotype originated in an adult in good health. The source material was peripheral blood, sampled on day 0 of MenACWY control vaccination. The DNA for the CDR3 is TGCGCCAGCAGCCCCTATAGCGGCCCAGGCACCTACAATGAGCAGTTCTTC. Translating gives CASSPYSGPGTYNEQFF.